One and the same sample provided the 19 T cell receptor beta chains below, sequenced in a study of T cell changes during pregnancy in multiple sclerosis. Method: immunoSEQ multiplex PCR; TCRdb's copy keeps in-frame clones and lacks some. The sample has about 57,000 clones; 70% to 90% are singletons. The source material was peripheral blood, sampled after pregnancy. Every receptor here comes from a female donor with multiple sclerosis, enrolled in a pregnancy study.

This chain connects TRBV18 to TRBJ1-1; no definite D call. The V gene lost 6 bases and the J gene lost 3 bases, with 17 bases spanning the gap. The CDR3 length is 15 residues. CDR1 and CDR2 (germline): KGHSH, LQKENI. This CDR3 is CASSPLPGGYTEAFF. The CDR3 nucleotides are TGTGCCAGCTCCCCCTTGCCGGGCGGGTACACTGAAGCTTTCTTT.

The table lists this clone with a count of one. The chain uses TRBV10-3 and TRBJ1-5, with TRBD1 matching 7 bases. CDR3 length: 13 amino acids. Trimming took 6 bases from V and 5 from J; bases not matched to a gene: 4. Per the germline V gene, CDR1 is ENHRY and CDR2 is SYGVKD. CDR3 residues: CAIRDREDQPQHF. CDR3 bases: TGTGCCATCAGAGACAGGGAGGATCAGCCCCAGCATTTT.

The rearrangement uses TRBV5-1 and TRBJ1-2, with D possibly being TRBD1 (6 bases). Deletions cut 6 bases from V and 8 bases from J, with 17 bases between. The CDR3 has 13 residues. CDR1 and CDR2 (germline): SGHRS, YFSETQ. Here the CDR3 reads CASTPGTLGGYTF. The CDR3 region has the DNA TGCGCCAGCACGCCGGGGACATTAGGCGGCTACACCTTC.

The CDR3 sequence: CASSWDRGTGELFF. CDR3 DNA sequence: TGTGCCAGCAGCTGGGACAGGGGGACCGGGGAGCTGTTTTTT. This chain uses TRBV9 with TRBJ2-2, with TRBD1 matching 11 bases. CDR3 length: 14 amino acids. Germline V gene data show CDR1 as SGDLS and CDR2 as YYNGEE. The V and J ends lost 4 bases and 5 bases, in that order; junction bases with no gene match: 1.

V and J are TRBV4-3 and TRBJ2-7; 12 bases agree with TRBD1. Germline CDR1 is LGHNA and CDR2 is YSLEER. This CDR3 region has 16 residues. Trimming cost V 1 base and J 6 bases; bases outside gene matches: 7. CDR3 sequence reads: CASSQVAGTGGSEQYF. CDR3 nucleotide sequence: TGCGCCAGCAGCCAAGTTGCCGGGACAGGGGGCAGCGAGCAGTACTTC.

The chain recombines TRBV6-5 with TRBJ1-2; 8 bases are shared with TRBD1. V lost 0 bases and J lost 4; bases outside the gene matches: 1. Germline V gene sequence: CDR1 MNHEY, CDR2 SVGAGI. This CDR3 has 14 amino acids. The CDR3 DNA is TGTGCCAGCAGTTACTCGGACAGGGCCTATGGCTACACCTTC. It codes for CASSYSDRAYGYTF.

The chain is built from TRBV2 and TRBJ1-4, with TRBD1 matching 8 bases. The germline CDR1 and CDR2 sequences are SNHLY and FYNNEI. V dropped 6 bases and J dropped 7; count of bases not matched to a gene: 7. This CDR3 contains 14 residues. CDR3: CASRLRGQGEKLFF. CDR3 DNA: TGTGCCAGCAGACTCAGGGGGCAAGGTGAAAAACTGTTTTTT.

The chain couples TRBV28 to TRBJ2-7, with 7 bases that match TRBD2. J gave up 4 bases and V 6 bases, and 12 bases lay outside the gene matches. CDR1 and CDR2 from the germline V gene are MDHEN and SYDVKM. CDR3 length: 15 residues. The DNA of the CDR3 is TGTGCCAGCAGCCTTGGGGGAGGGACGCGATACGAGCAGTACTTC. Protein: CASSLGGGTRYEQYF.

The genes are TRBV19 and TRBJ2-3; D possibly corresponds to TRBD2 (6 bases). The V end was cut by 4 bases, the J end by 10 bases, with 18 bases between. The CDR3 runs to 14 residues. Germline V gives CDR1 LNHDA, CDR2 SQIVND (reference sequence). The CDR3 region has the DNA TGTGCCAGTAGTACTGGGGGGTCTAGCCTCTCGCAGTATTTT. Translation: CASSTGGSSLSQYF. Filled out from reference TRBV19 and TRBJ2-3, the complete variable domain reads DGGITQSPKYLFRKEGQNVTLSCEQNLNHDAMYWYRQDPGQGLRLIYYSQIVNDFQKGDIAEGYSVSREKKESFPLTVTSAQKNPTAFYLCASSTGGSSLSQYFGPGTRLTVL.

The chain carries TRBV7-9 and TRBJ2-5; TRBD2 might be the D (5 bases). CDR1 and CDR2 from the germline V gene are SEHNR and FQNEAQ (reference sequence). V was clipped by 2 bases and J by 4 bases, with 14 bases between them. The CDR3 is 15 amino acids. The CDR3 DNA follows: TGTGCCAGCAGCTTATCCTCCGGGGTTCTAGAGACCCAGTACTTC. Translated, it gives CASSLSSGVLETQYF. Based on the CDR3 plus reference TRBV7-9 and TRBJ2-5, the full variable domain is DTGVSQNPRHKITKRGQNVTFRCDPISEHNRLYWYRQTLGQGPEFLTYFQNEAQLEKSRLLSDRFSAERPKGSFSTLEIQRTEQGDSAMYLCASSLSSGVLETQYFGPGTRLLVL.

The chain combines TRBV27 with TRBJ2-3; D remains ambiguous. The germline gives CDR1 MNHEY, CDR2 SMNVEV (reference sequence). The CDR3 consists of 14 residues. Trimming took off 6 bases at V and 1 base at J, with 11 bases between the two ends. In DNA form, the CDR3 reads TGTGCCAGCAGACTCATAGCAGGCACAGATACGCAGTATTTT. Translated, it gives CASRLIAGTDTQYF.

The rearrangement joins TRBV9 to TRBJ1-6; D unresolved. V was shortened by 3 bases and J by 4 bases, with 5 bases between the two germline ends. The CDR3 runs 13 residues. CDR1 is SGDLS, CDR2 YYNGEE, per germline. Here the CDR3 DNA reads TGTGCCAGCAGCGAGGAGTATAATTCACCCCTCCACTTT. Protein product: CASSEEYNSPLHF.

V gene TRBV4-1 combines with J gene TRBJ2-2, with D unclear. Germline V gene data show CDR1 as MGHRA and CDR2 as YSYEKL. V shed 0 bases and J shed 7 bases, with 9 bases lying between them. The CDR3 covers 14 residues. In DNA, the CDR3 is TGCGCCAGCAGCCAAGAATTGTTCCACGGGGAGCTGTTTTTT. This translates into CASSQELFHGELFF.

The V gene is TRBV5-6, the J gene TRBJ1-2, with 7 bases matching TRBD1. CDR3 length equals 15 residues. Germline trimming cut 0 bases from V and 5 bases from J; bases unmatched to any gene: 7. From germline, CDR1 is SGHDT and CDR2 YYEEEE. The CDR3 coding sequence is TGTGCCAGCAGCTTGGGTGGGACAGCCGTATATGGCTACACCTTC. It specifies CASSLGGTAVYGYTF. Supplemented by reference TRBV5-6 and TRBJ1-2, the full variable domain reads DAGVTQSPTHLIKTRGQQVTLRCSPKSGHDTVSWYQQALGQGPQFIFQYYEEEERQRGNFPDRFSGHQFPNYSSELNVNALLLGDSALYLCASSLGGTAVYGYTFGSGTRLTVV.

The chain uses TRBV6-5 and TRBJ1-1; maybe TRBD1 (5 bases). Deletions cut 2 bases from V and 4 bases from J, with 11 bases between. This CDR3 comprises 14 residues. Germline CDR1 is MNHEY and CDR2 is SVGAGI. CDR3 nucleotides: TGTGCCAGCAGTTACATCTGGGGCATCACTGAAGCTTTCTTT. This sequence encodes CASSYIWGITEAFF.

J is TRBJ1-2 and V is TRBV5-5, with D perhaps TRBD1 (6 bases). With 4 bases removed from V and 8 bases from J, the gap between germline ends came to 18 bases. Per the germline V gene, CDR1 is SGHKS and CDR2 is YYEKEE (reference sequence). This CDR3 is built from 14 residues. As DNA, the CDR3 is TGTGCCAGCAGCGGCTCGACAGGCCGTACGGGCTACACCTTC. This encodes CASSGSTGRTGYTF.

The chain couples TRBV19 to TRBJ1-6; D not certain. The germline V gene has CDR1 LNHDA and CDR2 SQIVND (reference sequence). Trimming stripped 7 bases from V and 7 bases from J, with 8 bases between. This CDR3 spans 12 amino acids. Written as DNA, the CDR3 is TGTGCCAGTAATCTAGGCAATTCACCCCTCCACTTT. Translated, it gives CASNLGNSPLHF.

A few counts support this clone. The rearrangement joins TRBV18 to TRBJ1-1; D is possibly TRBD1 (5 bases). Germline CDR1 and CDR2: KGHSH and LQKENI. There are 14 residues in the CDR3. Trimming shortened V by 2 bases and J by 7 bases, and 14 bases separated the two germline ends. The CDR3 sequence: CASSPIGAPHEAFF. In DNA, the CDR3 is TGTGCCAGCTCACCAATAGGGGCTCCTCATGAAGCTTTCTTT.

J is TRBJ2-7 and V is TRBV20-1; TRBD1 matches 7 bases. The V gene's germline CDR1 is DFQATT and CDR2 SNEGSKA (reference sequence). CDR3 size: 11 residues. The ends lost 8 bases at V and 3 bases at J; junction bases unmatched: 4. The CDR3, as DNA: TGCAGTCCAACAGGGGACTACGAGCAGTACTTC. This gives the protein CSPTGDYEQYF.